This passage covers 5 T cell receptor beta chains from one sample sequenced in a study of regulatory T cells in long-lasting Graves disease. HTBI primers from iRepertoire and Arm-PCR of CDR3 regions yielded the TCR beta libraries. TCRdb passed the multiplex PCR reads through MiXCR, listing each CDR3 protein once. The sample records around 460,000 distinct CDR3 sequences, about 14% being singletons. Indicated time point: newly diagnosed GD, antithyroid drugs for less than 3 months. Construction of the TCR library relied on RNA isolated from PBMCs. This sample also belongs to another study, concerning T cells in Graves' hyperthyroidism and ophthalmopathy.

The sample here was peripheral blood mononuclear cells (PBMCs), taken at new diagnosis, from a patient treated with antithyroid drugs. The receptors shown here come from a woman aged 50 to 60 with Graves disease.

This clonotype was seen repeatedly, ten times or more. This sequence joins TRBV2 and TRBJ1-1; the match to TRBD1 covers 8 bases. CDR3 length: 13 amino acids. After removal of 6 bases from V and 1 base from J, the junction contained 1 base not matched to a gene. Germline assignment: CDR1 SNHLY and CDR2 FYNNEI. CDR3 DNA: TGTGCCAGCAGGCAGGGGGCGAACACTGAAGCTTTCTTT. The encoded protein is CASRQGANTEAFF.

This clonotype has at least ten counts. The chain is built from TRBV6-5 and TRBJ1-6, with D possibly TRBD1 on 6 matching bases. From germline, CDR1 is MNHEY and CDR2 SVGAGI. This CDR3 comprises 15 residues. Trimming took off 2 bases at V and 9 bases at J, with 14 bases between the two ends. CDR3 bases: TGTGCCAGCAGTTACAAGGGCAGGGGACTTTCACCCCTCCACTTT. Its translation: CASSYKGRGLSPLHF.

CDR3 sequence (DNA): TGCAGCGTTCGTTATGGGGCCTCCTTAAGCTCCTACAATGAGCAGTTCTTC. Encoded protein: CSVRYGASLSSYNEQFF. The V call is TRBV29-1, the J call TRBJ2-1, with a tentative D call TRBD1 (5 bases). This CDR3 region has 17 residues. Germline V gives CDR1 SQVTM, CDR2 ANQGSEA. V was clipped by 5 bases and J by 0 bases, with 20 bases between them.

This clonotype was observed a few times. This chain links TRBV12-3 or TRBV12-4 with TRBJ1-4, with a possible D match to TRBD1 (5 bases). The CDR3 contains 16 residues. The ends were cut back, 6 bases at V and 3 bases at J, with 17 bases in the middle. The CDR3 coding sequence is TGTGCCAGCAGCCGGCGAGCGCGGGACCCTAATGAAAAACTGTTTTTT. Translation gives CASSRRARDPNEKLFF.

This clonotype was counted many times. The CDR3 is CASSLAGSADTQYF. The DNA for the CDR3 is TGTGCCAGCAGCTTAGCAGGGAGCGCAGATACGCAGTATTTT. The chain combines TRBV7-9 with TRBJ2-3; the D gene is possibly TRBD2 (5 bases). This CDR3 region has 14 residues. V was clipped by 0 bases and J by 4 bases, with 8 bases between them. From germline, CDR1 is SEHNR and CDR2 FQNEAQ (reference sequence).